This T cell receptor beta chain is drawn from a study of T cell responses to AZD1222 COVID-19 vaccine. In regard to this clone: Its antigen remains unknown.

This CDR3 has 14 amino acids. The V end was cut by 4 bases, the J end by 2 bases, with 12 bases between. Germline V gene lookup returns CDR1 LGHDT and CDR2 YNNKEL (reference sequence). General study findings and limits: At 160-218 and 743-854, vaccine-associated CD4 TCRs were dominant, and they spanned spike. Females outnumbered males among donors, who were mostly white British; clonal diversity was possibly underestimated. Breadth and depth of Spike-specific TCRs rose after two AZD1222 doses. The study identified only a handful of AZD1222 recipients as seropositive at baseline.

Some clones are missing from TCRdb's copy, which holds only in-frame ones; the method was immunoSEQ multiplex PCR. The sample contains over 90,000 clones, 90% to 95% of which appear only once. This clonotype was obtained from an adult who received the AZD1222 COVID-19 vaccine. Sequenced material: peripheral blood, taken 28 days after the second AZD1222 dose. V and J are TRBV3-1 (or the pseudogene TRBV3-2) and TRBJ2-7; possibly TRBD1 or TRBD2 for D (5 bases each). This CDR3 is CASSPYGGTYEQYF. In DNA form, the CDR3 reads TGTGCCAGCAGCCCCTATGGGGGAACCTACGAGCAGTACTTC.